The T cell receptor beta chain under discussion was sequenced for a study of blood T cell repertoires in COVID-19. Study overall: The study drew acute and convalescent COVID-19 samples from the United States, Italy and Spain. T cells, B-cell-depleted T cells, or PBMCs provided the cDNA or gDNA that served as material.

Seattle researchers signed up patients amid active infection and tracked them longitudinally. Clones were read by immunoSEQ multiplex PCR, and TCRdb kept only the in-frame ones, dropping some. Of about 210,000 clones in the sample, around four fifths were seen once. This CDR3 comprises 14 residues. Trimming shortened V by 2 bases and J by 4 bases, and 12 bases separated the two germline ends. Per the germline V gene, CDR1 is SGHRS and CDR2 is YFSETQ. The specimen sequenced was peripheral blood. The TCR sequence derives from a woman aged 80 or over with COVID-19, enrolled during active disease. The gene calls are TRBV5-1 and TRBJ1-1, with D perhaps TRBD1 (5 bases). CDR3 residues: CASSFRVMTTEAFF. CDR3 DNA: TGCGCCAGCAGCTTCAGGGTCATGACCACTGAAGCTTTCTTT.